This T cell receptor beta chain was identified during a study of blood T cells in healthy people across ages. Every sample yielded at least 7 million isolated PBMCs. CDR1 and CDR2 from the germline V gene are DFQATT and SNEGSKA (reference sequence). With V trimmed by 0 bases and J by 4 bases, 7 bases remained unmatched. The CDR3 spans 16 residues. A sample-barcoded 5' primer and a J-beta primer mix were used in a second PCR of roughly 6 to 12 cycles. CDR3-containing paired-end reads numbered at least 2.5 million in each sample. TCRdb processed the 5' RACE reads anew with MiXCR; each CDR3 protein has one entry. Seen here are about a million distinct CDR3 sequences, 40% to 60% observed once, and the top ten hold about an eighth.

This clonotype originated in a man aged 25-45 years in good health. This chain uses TRBV20-1 with TRBJ1-5, with 9 bases matching TRBD1. Sequenced input: blood. The DNA for the CDR3 is TGCAGTGCTAGAGATCACGGACAGGGGACAAATCAGCCCCAGCATTTT. Translated, it gives CSARDHGQGTNQPQHF.